This T cell receptor beta chain was found in a study of control samples from healthy donors and cancer patients. CDR1 and CDR2 from the germline V gene are MDHEN and SYDVKM. J gave up 2 bases and V 8 bases, and 0 bases lay outside the gene matches. This CDR3 contains 12 residues. The assay was immunoSEQ multiplex PCR, and TCRdb's table has in-frame clones only and misses some. The data hold approximately 100,000 clones, with roughly nine tenths observed a single time. The TCR originated in a human donor in good health. The donor label of this sample is uncertain. The material sequenced was blood. The rearrangement links TRBV28 to TRBJ1-5; 7 nucleotides line up with TRBD1. CDR3 in DNA: TGTGCCAGCGGACAGGGCAATCAGCCCCAGCATTTT. This gives the protein CASGQGNQPQHF.